One and the same sample provided the 14 T cell receptor beta chains below, sequenced in a study of T cell responses to AZD1222 COVID-19 vaccine. TCRdb's copy holds only in-frame clones and misses some; the assay was immunoSEQ multiplex PCR. The sample contains 110,000 to 150,000 clones, 85% to 95% of which appear only once. Sequencing used peripheral blood, obtained after recovery from COVID-19. Source of these receptors: an adult who had recovered from COVID-19.

The chain recombines TRBV5-1 with TRBJ2-1, with 10 nucleotides matching TRBD2. The CDR3 has 14 residues. Looked up from germline, CDR1 is SGHRS and CDR2 is YFSETQ. The junction had 2 bases not matched to a gene; V was cut back by 0 bases and J by 8 bases. CDR3 region: CASSLASGSDEQFF. The CDR3 DNA is TGCGCCAGCAGCTTGGCTAGCGGGAGTGATGAGCAGTTCTTC.

This CDR3 reads CASSPHSGSPNTGELFF. Written as DNA, the CDR3 is TGTGCCAGCAGCCCACATAGCGGGAGCCCGAACACCGGGGAGCTGTTTTTT. The chain employs TRBV3-1 (or the pseudogene TRBV3-2) and TRBJ2-2; 9 bases map to TRBD2. Unmatched junction bases numbered 6, after V lost 4 bases and J lost 0 bases. The CDR3 is 17 amino acids. The germline CDR1 and CDR2 sequences are LGHDT and YNNKEL (reference sequence).

V gene TRBV7-9 combines with J gene TRBJ2-7, with 10 bases fitting TRBD2. The CDR3 spans 15 residues. Per the germline V gene, CDR1 is SEHNR and CDR2 is FQNEAQ (reference sequence). The V segment lost 2 bases and the J segment 7 bases; nucleotides outside the gene matches: 8. The DNA for the CDR3 is TGTGCCAGCAGCTTACTTTCCGGACTAGCGGCAGAGCAGTACTTC. This translates into CASSLLSGLAAEQYF. Full variable domain (remainder filled in from reference TRBV7-9 and TRBJ2-7): DTGVSQNPRHKITKRGQNVTFRCDPISEHNRLYWYRQTLGQGPEFLTYFQNEAQLEKSRLLSDRFSAERPKGSFSTLEIQRTEQGDSAMYLCASSLLSGLAAEQYFGPGTRLTVT.

V is TRBV4-1 and J is TRBJ2-7; no clear D. The CDR3 length is 12 residues. V was clipped by 0 bases and J by 6 bases, with 6 bases between them. Germline assignment: CDR1 MGHRA and CDR2 YSYEKL. CDR3 sequence reads: CASSQDGIEQYF. CDR3 DNA sequence: TGCGCCAGCAGCCAAGACGGAATCGAGCAGTACTTC.

This chain links TRBV10-1 with TRBJ1-3; D remains unclear. Between the trimmed V and J ends, which lost 2 bases and 0 bases, there was a span of 8 bases. CDR3 length: 15 amino acids. Germline V CDR1 and CDR2: WNHNN, SYGVQD (reference sequence). This CDR3 is CASSERLSSGNTIYF. As DNA, the CDR3 is TGCGCCAGCAGTGAGCGGCTAAGCTCTGGAAACACCATATATTTT.

The rearrangement uses TRBV3-1 (or the pseudogene TRBV3-2) and TRBJ1-2; TRBD1 matches at 9 bases. The germline gives CDR1 LGHDT, CDR2 YNNKEL (reference sequence). This CDR3 region has 15 residues. V shed 2 bases, J shed 2 bases, and the junction held 3 bases outside the gene matches. CDR3 loop: CASSQSGQGNYGYTF. For the CDR3, the DNA is TGTGCCAGCAGCCAAAGTGGACAGGGGAACTATGGCTACACCTTC.

This chain uses TRBV7-9 with TRBJ1-1, with D maybe TRBD1 (6 bases). Trimming removed 3 bases from V and 6 bases from J, with 14 bases in between. Germline lookup yields CDR1 SEHNR and CDR2 FQNEAQ (reference sequence). The CDR3 is made up of 14 amino acids. Written as DNA, the CDR3 is TGTGCCAGCAGCTTCGACGGGACAAAATCTGAAGCTTTCTTT. Translated: CASSFDGTKSEAFF.

The gene calls are TRBV7-2 and TRBJ2-5; D gene uncertain. Germline V CDR1 and CDR2: SGHTA, FQGNSA. This CDR3 region has 12 residues. V shed 0 bases and J shed 5 bases, with 4 bases lying between them. The chain's CDR3 is CASSLARETQYF. DNA for the CDR3: TGTGCCAGCAGCTTAGCGAGGGAGACCCAGTACTTC.

The chain uses TRBV2 and TRBJ2-2, with TRBD2 matching 10 bases. V shed 3 bases, J shed 5 bases, and the junction held 6 bases outside the gene matches. Germline V CDR1 and CDR2: SNHLY, FYNNEI. This CDR3 is 16 amino acids long. DNA for the CDR3: TGTGCCAGCAGTGAGCTAGCGGGAGCTTGGACCGGGGAGCTGTTTTTT. It yields the protein CASSELAGAWTGELFF.

V and J are TRBV5-5 and TRBJ2-7, with 9 bases lining up with TRBD1. Looked up from germline, CDR1 is SGHKS and CDR2 is YYEKEE (reference sequence). V shed 0 bases and J 4 bases; nucleotides not matched to a gene: 8. The CDR3 consists of 16 residues. The CDR3 sequence: CASSLGPGQGPYEQYF. CDR3 nucleotides: TGTGCCAGCAGCTTGGGGCCGGGACAGGGACCTTACGAGCAGTACTTC.

The table lists this clone with a count of one. Other DNA sequences in this sample translate to the same CDR3. The V and J genes are TRBV28 and TRBJ2-7; no clear D. The germline V gene has CDR1 MDHEN and CDR2 SYDVKM. Trimming shortened V by 3 bases and J by 0 bases, and 6 bases separated the two germline ends. The CDR3 is 13 amino acids. Written as DNA, the CDR3 is TGTGCCAGCAGTTTGGGGAACTCCTACGAGCAGTACTTC. It is translated as CASSLGNSYEQYF.

The rearrangement joins TRBV15 to TRBJ1-5, with TRBD1 matching over 7 bases. The trim removed 0 bases at V and 2 bases at J, leaving 4 bases unmatched. Germline V gene sequence: CDR1 LNHNV, CDR2 YYDKDF (reference sequence). The CDR3 covers 16 residues. CDR3 loop: CATSRDEGAGNQPQHF. The CDR3 nucleotides are TGTGCCACCAGCAGAGATGAGGGGGCTGGCAATCAGCCCCAGCATTTT.

The V and J genes are TRBV28 and TRBJ2-3, with 7 bases matching TRBD1. The trim removed 5 bases at V and 8 bases at J, leaving 10 bases unmatched. The CDR3 covers 14 residues. The V gene's germline CDR1 is MDHEN and CDR2 SYDVKM. CDR3 amino acids: CASSLSDRRGTQYF. The CDR3 region has the DNA TGTGCCAGCAGTCTCTCGGACAGGCGAGGTACGCAGTATTTT.

The chain uses TRBV5-1 and TRBJ1-2; no definite D call. V lost 4 bases, J lost 4 bases, and 17 bases lay in between. The CDR3 is 15 residues long. Germline V CDR1 and CDR2: SGHRS, YFSETQ. CDR3: CASSTGLINFYGYTF. The CDR3 nucleotides read TGCGCCAGCAGCACCGGACTGATAAATTTCTATGGCTACACCTTC.